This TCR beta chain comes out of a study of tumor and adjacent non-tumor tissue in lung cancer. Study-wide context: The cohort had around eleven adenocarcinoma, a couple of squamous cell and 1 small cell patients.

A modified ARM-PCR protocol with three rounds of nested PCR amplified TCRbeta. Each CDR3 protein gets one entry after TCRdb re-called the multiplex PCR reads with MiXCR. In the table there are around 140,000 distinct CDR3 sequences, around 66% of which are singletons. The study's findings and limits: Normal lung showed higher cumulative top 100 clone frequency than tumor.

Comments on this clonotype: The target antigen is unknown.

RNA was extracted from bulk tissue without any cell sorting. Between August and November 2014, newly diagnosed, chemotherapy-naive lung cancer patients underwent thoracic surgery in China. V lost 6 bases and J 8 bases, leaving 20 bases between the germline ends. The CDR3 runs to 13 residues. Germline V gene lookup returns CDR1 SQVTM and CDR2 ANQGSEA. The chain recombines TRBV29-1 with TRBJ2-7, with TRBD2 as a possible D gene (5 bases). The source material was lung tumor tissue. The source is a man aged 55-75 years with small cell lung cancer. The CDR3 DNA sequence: TGCAGCGTAACGGTCAGCGGCCCGGGCAAGCAGTACTTC. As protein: CSVTVSGPGKQYF.